The 17 T cell receptor beta chains listed next were all sequenced from one sample in a study of shared clonotypes between healthy human individuals (TCRdb year 2020). Library preparation used the immunoSEQ multiplex PCR assay. In TCRdb, the immuneACCESS table is reduced to in-frame sequences with V and J assigned. These tables do not hold every clone; where another copy was compared, an unresolved V gene accounts for under half, and the others remain unexplained. Here the sample has about 820,000 clones; 80% to 95% occur a single time. Approximately 25% of the sample belongs to the ten largest clones. CD8 naive samples were obtained by positive selection for CCR7 among CD45RO-negative cells, yielding a CD45RA+CCR7+ population from which TemRA cells were excluded. Sequencing used naive CD8+ T cells sorted from blood. This specimen's cell subset or site label, per the study, means: CD45RA+CCR7+. The receptor set was obtained from a man aged 30 to 39 in good health.

The chain uses TRBV6-5 and TRBJ1-1, with a tentative D call TRBD1 (5 bases). Germline V gene sequence: CDR1 MNHEY, CDR2 SVGAGI. CDR3 size: 13 residues. V lost 6 bases to trimming and J lost 7 bases, with 15 bases between them. The CDR3 DNA sequence: TGTGCCAGCAGGGGGACCGAGGGTAATGAAGCTTTCTTT. Translating gives CASRGTEGNEAFF.

V is TRBV18 and J is TRBJ2-3; TRBD2 agrees at 13 bases. The CDR3 is 18 residues long. Germline trimming cut 0 bases from V and 5 bases from J; bases unmatched to any gene: 8. In germline, CDR1 is KGHSH, CDR2 LQKENI. The CDR3 protein is CASSPPKPGLAGLDTQYF. CDR3 DNA: TGTGCCAGCTCACCACCGAAACCGGGACTAGCGGGGTTAGATACGCAGTATTTT.

The rearrangement joins TRBV4-1 to TRBJ2-1; TRBD2 matches at 9 bases. Germline V gives CDR1 MGHRA, CDR2 YSYEKL. The CDR3 is 16 residues long. The ends lost 5 bases at V and 9 bases at J; junction bases unmatched: 14. CDR3 in DNA: TGCGCCAGCAGCGAGCGACTAGCGGCCGCGTTTGGTGAGCAGTTCTTC. Translated, it gives CASSERLAAAFGEQFF.

The chain employs TRBV9 and TRBJ2-1, with unresolved D. V was pared by 4 bases and J by 1 base, with 15 bases between. The CDR3 spans 16 residues. Germline V gives CDR1 SGDLS, CDR2 YYNGEE. CDR3 sequence: CASSPRRAGSYNEQFF. CDR3 nucleotides: TGTGCCAGCAGCCCCCGAAGGGCAGGATCCTACAATGAGCAGTTCTTC. The whole variable domain, remainder taken from reference TRBV9 and TRBJ2-1, is DSGVTQTPKHLITATGQRVTLRCSPRSGDLSVYWYQQSLDQGLQFLIQYYNGEERAKGNILERFSAQQFPDLHSELNLSSLELGDSALYFCASSPRRAGSYNEQFFGPGTRLTVL.

The chain has TRBV28 and TRBJ2-7; D is unclear. CDR1 is MDHEN and CDR2 is SYDVKM in the germline V gene. The V end lost 7 bases, the J end lost 7 bases, and 14 bases lay between the germline ends. CDR3 size: 12 residues. The CDR3 nucleotides read TGTGCCAGCACCCGATGGGGTTGGGAGCAGTACTTC. Its translation is CASTRWGWEQYF. Using reference TRBV28 and TRBJ2-7 for the parts outside the CDR3, the full variable domain is DVKVTQSSRYLVKRTGEKVFLECVQDMDHENMFWYRQDPGLGLRLIYFSYDVKMKEKGDIPEGYSVSREKKERFSLILESASTNQTSMYLCASTRWGWEQYFGPGTRLTVT.

The chain is built from TRBV6-1 and TRBJ2-7; D not certain. Per germline, CDR1 MNHNS and CDR2 SASEGT. V was cut by 6 bases and J by 3 bases, with 12 bases left in between. This CDR3 is built from 13 residues. The CDR3 DNA reads TGTGCCAGCAGCGACTCCAGATTCTACGAGCAGTACTTC. It encodes CASSDSRFYEQYF.

V gene TRBV9 combines with J gene TRBJ2-3; 13 nucleotides agree with TRBD2. Trimming at V came to 2 bases and at J to 3 bases, leaving 9 bases not matched to a gene. Germline CDR1 SGDLS, CDR2 YYNGEE. CDR3 length: 18 amino acids. The CDR3 is CASSVLLETSGRTDTQYF. Written as DNA, the CDR3 is TGTGCCAGCAGCGTCCTTCTTGAGACTAGCGGGAGGACAGATACGCAGTATTTT.

The chain is built from TRBV4-2 and TRBJ1-4; TRBD1 aligns across 11 bases. This CDR3 spans 16 amino acids. In germline, CDR1 is LGHNA, CDR2 YNFKEQ. After removal of 4 bases from V and 7 bases from J, the junction contained 8 bases not matched to a gene. CDR3 protein: CASSPDTGTGGEKLFF. The CDR3 bases are TGTGCCAGCAGCCCAGATACCGGGACAGGGGGTGAAAAACTGTTTTTT.

This chain links TRBV7-9 with TRBJ2-2; 7 nucleotides line up with TRBD1. CDR1 is SEHNR, CDR2 FQNEAQ, per germline (reference sequence). With V trimmed by 5 bases and J by 0 bases, 6 bases remained unmatched. The CDR3 sequence is 16 residues long. The CDR3 reads CASSDAGTANTGELFF. CDR3 DNA sequence: TGTGCCAGCAGCGACGCCGGGACAGCGAACACCGGGGAGCTGTTTTTT.

The J gene is TRBJ2-7, the V gene TRBV27; D possibly corresponds to TRBD2 (5 bases). Trimming removed 6 bases at V and 2 bases at J, with 11 bases between. The CDR3 is made up of 13 amino acids. Germline CDR1 and CDR2: MNHEY and SMNVEV (reference sequence). The CDR3 DNA follows: TGTGCCAGCAGGAGGGCTATTACCTACGAGCAGTACTTC. Translated: CASRRAITYEQYF.

This clone showed up just a few times. The chain is built from TRBV27 and TRBJ2-4, with 9 bases that match TRBD1. CDR3 length: 13 amino acids. Per germline, CDR1 MNHEY and CDR2 SMNVEV (reference sequence). J was trimmed by 6 bases and V by 8 bases; bases with no gene match: 5. CDR3 loop: CASGADRGNIQYF. The CDR3 region has the DNA TGTGCCAGCGGGGCGGACAGGGGAAACATTCAGTACTTC.

The CDR3 loop reads CASSFASGVSGNTIYF. In DNA, the CDR3 is TGTGCCAGCAGCTTTGCCTCAGGAGTCTCCGGAAACACCATATATTTT. This chain links TRBV7-2 with TRBJ1-3; D ambiguous. Germline V gives CDR1 SGHTA, CDR2 FQGNSA. This CDR3 region has 16 residues. Trimming shortened V by 3 bases and J by 4 bases, and 16 bases separated the two germline ends.

The chain combines TRBV7-9 with TRBJ2-2; no reliable D call. V was pared by 4 bases and J by 8 bases, with 20 bases between. CDR1 and CDR2 (germline): SEHNR, FQNEAQ (reference sequence). CDR3 size: 16 residues. CDR3 region: CASSYHPDRAGGELFF. DNA of the CDR3: TGTGCCAGCAGCTACCATCCGGACCGCGCTGGAGGGGAGCTGTTTTTT.

V usage is TRBV20-1 and J usage is TRBJ2-7; no reliable D call. The germline V gene encodes CDR1 DFQATT and CDR2 SNEGSKA (reference sequence). This CDR3 region has 10 residues. Between the trimmed V and J ends, which lost 6 bases and 6 bases, there was a span of 9 bases. The CDR3 here is CSANSFEQYF. CDR3 DNA: TGCAGTGCCAACAGCTTCGAGCAGTACTTC.

The J gene is TRBJ2-1, the V gene TRBV6-6, with 7 bases that match TRBD2. CDR1 is MNHNY and CDR2 is SVGAGI in the germline V gene (reference sequence). Trimming took 4 bases from V and 3 from J; bases not matched to a gene: 9. The CDR3 is made up of 16 amino acids. Written as DNA, the CDR3 is TGTGCCAGCAGTTCCGAATCCTGGACTAGCTACAATGAGCAGTTCTTC. Translated: CASSSESWTSYNEQFF.

The rearrangement joins TRBV28 to TRBJ2-5, with D perhaps matching TRBD1 (6 bases). The CDR3 loop spans 14 amino acids. Trimming removed 3 bases from V and 2 bases from J, with 10 bases in between. CDR1 is MDHEN, CDR2 SYDVKM, per germline. For the CDR3, the DNA is TGTGCCAGCAGTTTCCCCAGGGGACAAGAGACCCAGTACTTC. Amino acid sequence: CASSFPRGQETQYF.

The chain links TRBV10-1 to TRBJ2-3, with TRBD1 as a possible D gene (5 bases). The length of the CDR3 is 14 residues. CDR1 is WNHNN, CDR2 SYGVQD, per germline (reference sequence). V lost 3 bases and J lost 5, with 12 bases in between. The CDR3 loop is CASSDLRVEDTQYF. The DNA of the CDR3 is TGCGCCAGCAGTGATCTCAGGGTGGAAGATACGCAGTATTTT.